This TCR beta chain comes out of a study of CD8 T cells in ankylosing spondylitis. Study-wide results and limits: Prior literature has documented some motif variants in synovial fluid and blood from reactive arthritis. In peripheral blood, disease-linked CD8+ clones occurred at relatively low frequencies.

Notes on this clonotype: Its antigen is currently unknown.

The germline V and J ends were trimmed by 3 bases and 4 bases, with 16 bases remaining between them. CDR3 length equals 17 residues. The germline V gene encodes CDR1 LGHDT and CDR2 YNNKEL (reference sequence). By quantitative 5'-RACE with molecular barcodes, the TCR beta libraries were made. MiXCR, applied by TCRdb to the 5' RACE reads, yields one record per CDR3 protein. The sample yields 150,000 to 200,000 distinct CDR3 sequences, approximately 32% seen once. This TCR came from a male donor with ankylosing spondylitis. The chain links TRBV3-1 to TRBJ1-6; perhaps TRBD1 as D (6 bases). Material: synovial fluid, either unsorted or a sorted T cell fraction (not recorded which). CDR3 loop: CASSQGPPDSYNSPLHF. In DNA, the CDR3 is TGTGCCAGCAGCCAGGGCCCCCCGGACAGTTATAATTCACCCCTCCACTTT.